This TCR beta chain was found in a study of CXCR3-negative and CXCR3-positive naive CD8 T cells. The libraries of TRB cDNA were prepared using 5' RACE with UMI labels. TCRdb reprocessed the 5' RACE reads, keeping one entry per CDR3 protein, no DNA. The sample yields fewer than 90,000 distinct CDR3 sequences, of which the top ten take up approximately 0.53%. Study-wide results and limits: The study found more hydrophobic TRB CDR3s in CXCR3-positive naive cells than in CXCR3-negative naive cells.

About this clonotype itself: What it recognizes is unknown.

This TCR was recovered from a human donor in good health. Some clones in this sample may be carry-over from other donors' samples. Sequenced material: naive CXCR3+ CD8+ T cells from blood. The subset is: CD45RO-CCR7+CD27+CD95- naive CD8+ T cells expressing CXCR3 (TNR3+).

CDR3 protein: CAWSVDRWGEQYF. The chain carries TRBV30 and TRBJ2-7; no DNA is available, so the TRBD1 call from TCRdb remains unchecked. In germline, CDR1 is GTSNPN, CDR2 SVGIG (reference sequence). The CDR3 has 13 residues.